The rows below give T cell receptor beta chains drawn from one sample of a study of blood T cell repertoires in COVID-19. The assay was immunoSEQ multiplex PCR, and TCRdb's table has in-frame clones only and misses some. Of some 110,000 clones listed, 80% to 90% are singletons. Material: peripheral blood. The receptor set was obtained from a man aged 70 or older who had recovered from COVID-19. CDR3s include the opening cysteine and the closing phenylalanine or tryptophan. Fields, in order: V gene, J gene, clone size, D gene, CDR3 protein, CDR3 DNA. The D gene is left open where the match is weak. Size values are once, few and many counts, or a class for expanded clones, and some rows have none.

v_call: TRBV7-2; j_call: TRBJ2-3; clone_size: NA; d_call: TRBD2; cdr3_aa: CASSSTGGLAGSTQYF; cdr3_nt: TGTGCCAGCAGCTCTACCGGGGGACTAGCGGGCTCAACGCAGTATTTT
v_call: TRBV7-9; j_call: TRBJ1-4; clone_size: few; d_call: NA; cdr3_aa: CASSLVEEKLFF; cdr3_nt: TGTGCCAGCAGCTTAGTTGAGGAAAAACTGTTTTTT
v_call: TRBV11-3; j_call: TRBJ2-1; clone_size: NA; d_call: TRBD1; cdr3_aa: CASSEGDRPGEQFF; cdr3_nt: TGTGCCAGCAGCGAGGGGGACAGGCCCGGGGAGCAGTTCTTC
v_call: TRBV5-1; j_call: TRBJ2-1; clone_size: NA; d_call: NA; cdr3_aa: CASSSRQLLGNEQFF; cdr3_nt: TGCGCCAGCAGCTCTCGACAGCTCCTGGGCAATGAGCAGTTCTTC
v_call: TRBV30; j_call: TRBJ1-5; clone_size: NA; d_call: NA; cdr3_aa: CAWKGVGQGQPQHF; cdr3_nt: TGTGCCTGGAAGGGTGTGGGCCAGGGACAGCCCCAGCATTTT
v_call: TRBV19; j_call: TRBJ1-1; clone_size: NA; d_call: NA; cdr3_aa: CASSPRSDSYTEAFF; cdr3_nt: TGTGCCAGTAGTCCACGGTCGGACAGTTACACTGAAGCTTTCTTT
v_call: TRBV5-1; j_call: TRBJ2-2; clone_size: once; d_call: NA; cdr3_aa: CASSSPWEFTGELFF; cdr3_nt: TGCGCCAGCAGCTCTCCCTGGGAGTTCACCGGGGAGCTGTTTTTT
v_call: TRBV5-1; j_call: TRBJ1-2; clone_size: NA; d_call: NA; cdr3_aa: CASSTGQVGGGYTF; cdr3_nt: TGCGCCAGCAGCACCGGGCAGGTTGGAGGCGGCTACACCTTC
v_call: TRBV28; j_call: TRBJ1-4; clone_size: NA; d_call: TRBD1; cdr3_aa: CASSSSGTVSEKLFF; cdr3_nt: TGTGCCAGCAGTTCATCCGGGACAGTTAGTGAAAAACTGTTTTTT
v_call: TRBV7-2; j_call: TRBJ2-7; clone_size: NA; d_call: TRBD2; cdr3_aa: CASSLVTSGAYEQYF; cdr3_nt: TGTGCCAGCAGCTTAGTCACTAGCGGGGCCTACGAGCAGTACTTC
v_call: TRBV12-3/TRBV12-4; j_call: TRBJ2-2; clone_size: NA; d_call: NA; cdr3_aa: CASRFWNTGELFF; cdr3_nt: TGTGCCAGCAGGTTCTGGAACACCGGGGAGCTGTTTTTT
v_call: TRBV27; j_call: TRBJ2-7; clone_size: NA; d_call: NA; cdr3_aa: CASSSTYEQYF; cdr3_nt: TGTGCCAGCAGTTCCACCTACGAGCAGTACTTC
v_call: TRBV20-1; j_call: TRBJ1-2; clone_size: NA; d_call: NA; cdr3_aa: CSASPTGGYTF; cdr3_nt: TGCAGTGCTAGTCCTACAGGAGGCTACACCTTC
v_call: TRBV9; j_call: TRBJ1-2; clone_size: NA; d_call: NA; cdr3_aa: CASSVRGNYGYTF; cdr3_nt: TGTGCCAGCAGCGTGAGAGGGAACTATGGCTACACCTTC
v_call: TRBV2; j_call: TRBJ1-3; clone_size: NA; d_call: NA; cdr3_aa: CASSVEGTGNTIYF; cdr3_nt: TGTGCCAGCAGCGTAGAGGGCACTGGAAACACCATATATTTT
v_call: TRBV4-1; j_call: TRBJ2-7; clone_size: NA; d_call: TRBD2; cdr3_aa: CASSQDLGGGGSYEQYF; cdr3_nt: TGCGCCAGCAGCCAAGATTTAGGCGGGGGGGGCTCCTACGAGCAGTACTTC
v_call: TRBV5-5; j_call: TRBJ1-2; clone_size: NA; d_call: NA; cdr3_aa: CASTWRGGTFYGYTF; cdr3_nt: TGTGCCAGCACCTGGAGGGGGGGGACCTTCTATGGCTACACCTTC
v_call: TRBV19; j_call: TRBJ2-7; clone_size: NA; d_call: TRBD2; cdr3_aa: CASSAAGGSLTYEQYF; cdr3_nt: TGTGCCAGTAGTGCAGCCGGCGGGAGCCTTACCTACGAGCAGTACTTC
v_call: TRBV6-4; j_call: TRBJ2-1; clone_size: NA; d_call: TRBD1; cdr3_aa: CASSHETGYEQFF; cdr3_nt: TGTGCCAGCAGTCACGAGACAGGGTATGAGCAGTTCTTC
v_call: TRBV5-6; j_call: TRBJ2-3; clone_size: NA; d_call: NA; cdr3_aa: CASSLGPTSGDTQYF; cdr3_nt: TGTGCCAGCAGCTTGGGGCCGACCTCGGGTGATACGCAGTATTTT
v_call: TRBV10-3; j_call: TRBJ2-1; clone_size: NA; d_call: NA; cdr3_aa: CAISESGPTVGDNEQFF; cdr3_nt: TGTGCCATCAGTGAGTCGGGGCCGACCGTCGGCGACAATGAGCAGTTCTTC
v_call: TRBV6-2/TRBV6-3; j_call: TRBJ2-7; clone_size: NA; d_call: TRBD2; cdr3_aa: CASSYGGGGSYEQYF; cdr3_nt: TGTGCCAGCAGTTATGGCGGGGGGGGTTCCTACGAGCAGTACTTC
v_call: TRBV11-2; j_call: TRBJ1-3; clone_size: NA; d_call: NA; cdr3_aa: CASSLAPGMGNTIYF; cdr3_nt: TGTGCCAGCAGCTTAGCCCCAGGGATGGGAAACACCATATATTTT
v_call: TRBV5-4; j_call: TRBJ1-2; clone_size: once; d_call: NA; cdr3_aa: CASSLGRDTNYGYTF; cdr3_nt: TGTGCCAGCAGCTTAGGCAGAGACACTAACTATGGCTACACCTTC
v_call: TRBV18; j_call: TRBJ2-7; clone_size: NA; d_call: TRBD2; cdr3_aa: CASSSGGREQYF; cdr3_nt: TGTGCCAGCTCATCGGGGGGTCGCGAGCAGTACTTC
v_call: TRBV11-2; j_call: TRBJ2-7; clone_size: NA; d_call: TRBD2; cdr3_aa: CASSFTTSGGGSSYEQYF; cdr3_nt: TGTGCCAGCAGCTTCACGACTAGCGGGGGGGGTAGCTCCTACGAGCAGTACTTC
v_call: TRBV5-4; j_call: TRBJ2-3; clone_size: NA; d_call: TRBD2; cdr3_aa: CASSLAGGSADTQYF; cdr3_nt: TGTGCCAGCAGCTTGGCTGGCGGGAGCGCAGATACGCAGTATTTT
v_call: TRBV2; j_call: TRBJ1-3; clone_size: few; d_call: NA; cdr3_aa: CASRQYLTGNTIYF; cdr3_nt: TGTGCCAGCAGACAGTATCTCACTGGAAACACCATATATTTT
v_call: TRBV28; j_call: TRBJ1-2; clone_size: NA; d_call: TRBD1; cdr3_aa: CASSLGTGNYGYTF; cdr3_nt: TGTGCCAGCAGTTTAGGGACAGGGAACTATGGCTACACCTTC